The source of this T cell receptor (beta chain) is a study of blood T cell repertoires in COVID-19. Looking at the study overall: Sites across the United States, Italy and Spain contributed samples from acute and convalescent COVID-19. From T cells, B-cell-depleted T cells, or PBMCs came the material, which was cDNA or gDNA.

The method was immunoSEQ multiplex PCR; TCRdb's version includes in-frame clones alone and lacks a portion of them. The data contain some 200,000 clones, 70% to 90% of them singletons. This CDR3 spans 14 amino acids. V shed 7 bases and J 4 bases; nucleotides not matched to a gene: 6. Germline loops: CDR1 MDHEN, CDR2 SYDVKM. Sequencing was performed on peripheral blood. This clonotype was sampled from an elderly woman in a cohort sampled during active or convalescent COVID-19. The rearrangement joins TRBV28 to TRBJ2-1, with 8 bases lining up with TRBD2. The CDR3 sequence: CASTPGTRYNEQFF. The DNA for the CDR3 is TGTGCCAGCACCCCCGGGACTAGGTACAATGAGCAGTTCTTC.